The entry below describes one TCR beta chain. The CDR3 extends over 16 amino acids. Germline V CDR1 and CDR2: SGDLS, YYNGEE. Trimming took 0 bases from V and 1 from J; bases not matched to a gene: 2. Measured with immunoSEQ multiplex PCR; TCRdb has only the in-frame clones, and not every one. This sample has roughly 200,000 clones; around 89% occur once, and the top ten carry approximately 4%. The data originate from a study of blood T cell repertoires in COVID-19. This receptor was identified in a woman aged 25 to 45 with acute or convalescent COVID-19. This chain joins TRBV9 and TRBJ2-3; 10 bases map to TRBD2. The sample taken for sequencing was peripheral blood. CDR3 loop: CASSVGLAGGTDTQYF. DNA of the CDR3: TGTGCCAGCAGCGTAGGTCTAGCGGGAGGCACAGATACGCAGTATTTT.